A single count supports the clone carrying this T cell receptor beta chain. Its target is unknown. Using viral peptide pools, the ViraFEST assay grew out antigen-specific CD4+ T cells prior to sequencing. Cultured cells yielded isolated CD4+ T cells after less than 11 days. Participants received two doses of either the BNT162b2 or mRNA-1273 vaccine. Testing of the vaccine recipients showed negative nucleocapsid antibodies and no prior SARS-CoV-2 infection. Half of the medium was exchanged for IL-2 medium on both days 3 and 7. The data stem from a study of vaccination effects on CD4 cells after COVID-19. Study conclusions and caveats: Common cold coronavirus cross-reactivity was shown by only 1 of 255 vaccine-induced clones in healthy vaccinees.

In germline, CDR1 is KGHSH, CDR2 LQKENI. The V and J ends lost 8 bases and 5 bases respectively, with 21 bases between them. This CDR3 is 15 amino acids long. Measured with immunoSEQ multiplex PCR; TCRdb has only the in-frame clones, and not every one. The profile shows roughly 59,000 clones, 60% to 80% of them singletons. The chain uses TRBV18 and TRBJ1-2, with D possibly TRBD1 on 6 matching bases. Sequenced material: CD4+ T cells from PBMCs cultured with HCoV-OC43 spike peptides, taken after COVID-19 vaccination. The subset is: HCoV-OC43 spike overlapping peptide pool stimulation. This clonotype was obtained from a human donor who received a COVID-19 vaccine. CDR3 loop: CASTRLTKGEYGYTF. DNA for the CDR3: TGTGCCAGCACCCGTCTTACTAAGGGGGAATATGGCTACACCTTC.